This T cell receptor beta chain comes out of a study of shared clonotypes between healthy human individuals. Concerning this clone itself: Its antigen is as yet unknown.

Naive CD8 cells were CD45RO-negative, positively selected for CCR7, excluding terminally differentiated effector memory CD45RA+ cells. Donors had no recently reported acute infections or vaccinations and were HIV-negative. At a deep level, the assay was run. Per the authors' pipeline: As immunoSEQ supplied junction-only sequences (without quality scores), filtering differed. Data came from immunoSEQ multiplex PCR; TCRdb stores just in-frame clones and leaves some out. That table supplies the V and J calls and clone size; D and trimming were determined from the DNA. The repertoire consists of more than 500,000 clones, with roughly 96% occurring once and the leading ten covering 0.11%. Study findings and constraints: Of the naive CD4 clonotypes, roughly 5% were shared across a few donors.

This CDR3 has 17 residues. Germline V CDR1 and CDR2: SQVTM, ANQGSEA. Trimming cost V 3 bases and J 4 bases; bases outside gene matches: 10. The receptor was derived from a woman in her thirties in good health. Material for sequencing was naive CD8+ T cells sorted from blood. The chain links TRBV29-1 to TRBJ2-1; 12 nucleotides line up with TRBD2. CDR3 region: CSVEGKTGLAGYNEQFF. The DNA of the CDR3 is TGCAGCGTTGAGGGGAAAACCGGACTAGCGGGGTACAATGAGCAGTTCTTC.